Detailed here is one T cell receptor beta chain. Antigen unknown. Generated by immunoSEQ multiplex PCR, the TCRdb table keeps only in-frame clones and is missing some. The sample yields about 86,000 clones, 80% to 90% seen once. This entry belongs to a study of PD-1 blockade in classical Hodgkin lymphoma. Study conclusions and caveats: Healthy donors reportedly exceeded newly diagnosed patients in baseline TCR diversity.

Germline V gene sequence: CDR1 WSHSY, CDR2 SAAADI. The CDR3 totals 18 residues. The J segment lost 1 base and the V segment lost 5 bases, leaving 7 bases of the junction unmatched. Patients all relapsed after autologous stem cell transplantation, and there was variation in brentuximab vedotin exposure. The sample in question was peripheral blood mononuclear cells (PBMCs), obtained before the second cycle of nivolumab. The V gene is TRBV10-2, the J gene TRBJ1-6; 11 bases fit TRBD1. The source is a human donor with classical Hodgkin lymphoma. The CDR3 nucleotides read TGCGCCAGCAGTAGGACAGGGGGCGAAAGGTCCTATAATTCACCCCTCCACTTT. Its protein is CASSRTGGERSYNSPLHF.